The 9 T cell receptor beta chains below were found in one sample sequenced in a study of technical replicates of blood from a few donors (dated by TCRdb to about 2017). The receptor library was made with the immunoSEQ multiplex PCR assay. Entries here come from immuneACCESS through TCRdb and include only in-frame sequences with V and J called. Some clones fail to appear in such tables; in the studies checked, an unresolved V gene covers under half of the shortfall, and the cause of the remainder is unknown. The sample contains around 80,000 clones, approximately 92% of them found a single time. Approximately 0.25% of the sample comes from the top ten. The sample taken for sequencing was T cells isolated from PBMCs. Source of these receptors: a human donor in good health.

The genes are TRBV9 and TRBJ2-1; perhaps TRBD2 as D (6 bases). Trimming took off 6 bases at V and 6 bases at J, with 13 bases between the two ends. Germline V gene sequence: CDR1 SGDLS, CDR2 YYNGEE. CDR3 length equals 13 residues. CDR3 residues: CASTRGSGNEQFF. CDR3 sequence (DNA): TGTGCCAGCACTAGGGGTAGCGGCAATGAGCAGTTCTTC. Full variable domain (rest looked up from reference TRBV9 and TRBJ2-1): DSGVTQTPKHLITATGQRVTLRCSPRSGDLSVYWYQQSLDQGLQFLIQYYNGEERAKGNILERFSAQQFPDLHSELNLSSLELGDSALYFCASTRGSGNEQFFGPGTRLTVL.

This clone was seen only a few times. This chain connects TRBV11-3 to TRBJ1-5; D is perhaps TRBD1 (6 bases). This CDR3 has 14 residues. Germline CDR1 reads SGHNT; CDR2 reads YENEEA. Trimming cost V 9 bases and J 3 bases, with 15 bases left between them. The CDR3 region has the DNA TGTGCCAGTACGACGGACAGCCACAATCAGCCCCAGCATTTT. Protein product: CASTTDSHNQPQHF. The full variable domain, with the rest looked up from reference TRBV11-3 and TRBJ1-5, is EAGVVQSPRYKIIEKKQPVAFWCNPISGHNTLYWYLQNLGQGPELLIRYENEEAVDDSQLPKDRFSAERLKGVDSTLKIQPAELGDSAVYLCASTTDSHNQPQHFGDGTRLSIL.

The chain carries TRBV27 and TRBJ1-2, with D possibly matching TRBD1 (6 bases). Germline loops: CDR1 MNHEY, CDR2 SMNVEV (reference sequence). Trimming took 2 bases from V and 6 from J, leaving 13 bases between them. There are 14 residues in the CDR3. The CDR3 coding sequence is TGTGCCAGCAGTTTAATAGGGGGAGGGCATGGCTACACCTTC. Amino acid sequence: CASSLIGGGHGYTF.

V is TRBV2 and J is TRBJ2-5, with 10 bases matching TRBD1. V shed 9 bases, J shed 5 bases, and the junction held 6 bases outside the gene matches. Germline V gives CDR1 SNHLY, CDR2 FYNNEI. CDR3 length equals 13 residues. The CDR3 DNA follows: TGTGCCAGGTCCGACAGGGGGCATGAGACCCAGTACTTC. This sequence encodes CARSDRGHETQYF.

This clone has only one observation. The chain has TRBV30 and TRBJ1-2; D possibly corresponds to TRBD1 (5 bases). CDR3 length: 15 residues. Germline values: CDR1 GTSNPN, CDR2 SVGIG (reference sequence). With 3 bases removed from V and 0 bases from J, the gap between germline ends came to 14 bases. In nucleotides, the CDR3 is TGTGCCTGGAGCCGTTCAGGGCCGTCTAACTATGGCTACACCTTC. Translated, it gives CAWSRSGPSNYGYTF.

This clone was detected once. The chain recombines TRBV10-3 with TRBJ2-1; 11 positions match TRBD2. The germline gives CDR1 ENHRY, CDR2 SYGVKD. The CDR3 is 13 residues long. V lost 9 bases to trimming and J lost 7 bases; unmatched junction nucleotides: 5. For the CDR3, the DNA is TGTGCCATAGGTAGCGGGGGGGCAAATGAGCAGTTCTTC. Residues: CAIGSGGANEQFF.

The chain has TRBV5-6 and TRBJ2-1; TRBD2 agrees at 9 bases. After removal of 3 bases from V and 14 bases from J, the junction contained 6 bases not matched to a gene. CDR1 and CDR2 from the germline V gene are SGHDT and YYEEEE. This CDR3 is 12 amino acids long. Written as DNA, the CDR3 is TGTGCCAGCAGCTCGGGACTAGCTGGTGAGTTCTTC. As protein: CASSSGLAGEFF.

This chain joins TRBV18 and TRBJ1-6; D not resolved. The germline V and J ends were trimmed by 3 bases and 0 bases, with 6 bases remaining between them. CDR3 size: 15 residues. Germline values: CDR1 KGHSH, CDR2 LQKENI. CDR3 in DNA: TGTGCCAGCTCACCCGAGAGCTCCTATAATTCACCCCTCCACTTT. Its translation: CASSPESSYNSPLHF.

The chain joins TRBV6-6 to TRBJ2-7, with TRBD1 as a possible D gene (6 bases). This CDR3 has 12 amino acids. V was trimmed by 5 bases and J by 2 bases, leaving 7 bases between them. Germline CDR1 and CDR2: MNHNY and SVGAGI (reference sequence). CDR3 sequence: CASSNRAYEQYF. CDR3 coding DNA: TGTGCCAGCAGTAACAGGGCCTACGAGCAGTACTTC.